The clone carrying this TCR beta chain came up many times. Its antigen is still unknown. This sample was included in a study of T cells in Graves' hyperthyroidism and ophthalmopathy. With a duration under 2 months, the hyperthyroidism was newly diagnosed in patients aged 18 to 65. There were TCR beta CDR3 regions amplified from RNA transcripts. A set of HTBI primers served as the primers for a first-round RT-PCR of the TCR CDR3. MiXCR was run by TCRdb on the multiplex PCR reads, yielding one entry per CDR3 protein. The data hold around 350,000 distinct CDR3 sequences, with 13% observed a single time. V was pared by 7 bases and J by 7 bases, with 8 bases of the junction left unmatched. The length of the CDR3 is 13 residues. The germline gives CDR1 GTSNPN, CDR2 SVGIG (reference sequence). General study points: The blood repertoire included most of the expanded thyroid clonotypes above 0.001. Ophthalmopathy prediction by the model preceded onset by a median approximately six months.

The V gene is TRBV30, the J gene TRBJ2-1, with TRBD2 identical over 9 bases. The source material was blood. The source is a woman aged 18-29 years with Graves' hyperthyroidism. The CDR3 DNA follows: TGTGCCTTCCTAGCGGGGACTGTAAATGAGCAGTTCTTC. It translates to CAFLAGTVNEQFF.